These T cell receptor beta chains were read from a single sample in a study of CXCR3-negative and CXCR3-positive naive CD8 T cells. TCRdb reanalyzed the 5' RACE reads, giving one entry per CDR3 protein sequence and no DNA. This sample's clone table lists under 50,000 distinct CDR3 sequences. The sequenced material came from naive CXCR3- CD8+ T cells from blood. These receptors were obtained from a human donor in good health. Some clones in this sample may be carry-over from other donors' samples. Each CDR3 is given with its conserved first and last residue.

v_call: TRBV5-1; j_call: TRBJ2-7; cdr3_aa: CASSKTGVNEQYF
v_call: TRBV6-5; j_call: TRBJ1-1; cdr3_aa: CASSYVPNRVTEAFF
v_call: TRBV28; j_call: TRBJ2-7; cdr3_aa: CASTEDRGYEQYF
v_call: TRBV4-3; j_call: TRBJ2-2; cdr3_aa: CASSQYPGELFF
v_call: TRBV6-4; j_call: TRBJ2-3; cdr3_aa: CASGEGGGTDTQYF
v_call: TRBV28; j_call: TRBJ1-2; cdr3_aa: CASSALVDPNYGYTF
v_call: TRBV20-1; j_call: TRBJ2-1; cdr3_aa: CSGRPGLAGGKSYNEQFF
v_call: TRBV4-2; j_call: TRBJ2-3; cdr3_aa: CASSQELVPDTQYF
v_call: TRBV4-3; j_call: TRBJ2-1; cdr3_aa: CASSPDSGRADEQFF
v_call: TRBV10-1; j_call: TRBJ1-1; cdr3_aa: CASSPTSGNTEAFF
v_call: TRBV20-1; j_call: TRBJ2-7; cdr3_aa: CSARDGGGVTYEQYF
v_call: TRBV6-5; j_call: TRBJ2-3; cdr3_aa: CASSSTQGVTDTQYF
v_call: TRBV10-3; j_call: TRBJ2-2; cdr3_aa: CAISESEGYDTGELFF
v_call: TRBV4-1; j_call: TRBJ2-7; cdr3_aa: CASSLAESYEQYF
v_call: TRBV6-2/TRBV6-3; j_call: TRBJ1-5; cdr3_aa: CASRPAGEAYSNQPQHF
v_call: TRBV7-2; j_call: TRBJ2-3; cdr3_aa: CASSILAARTDTQYF
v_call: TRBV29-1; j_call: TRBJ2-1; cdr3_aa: CSVLLRDRGDEQFF
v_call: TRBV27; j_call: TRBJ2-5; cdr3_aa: CASSPGTQPGQQETQYF
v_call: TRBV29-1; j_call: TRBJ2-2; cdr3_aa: CSVERQNTGELFF